The 23 T cell receptor beta chains reported below all come from one sample, sequenced in a study of blood T cells in healthy people across ages. A J-beta primer mix and a sample-barcoded 5' primer were used in a second PCR of about 7 to 12 cycles. TCRdb called the 5' RACE reads again in MiXCR, with one record for every CDR3 protein. The repertoire holds about 730,000 distinct CDR3 sequences, with 35% to 45% as singletons. Sequencing used blood. These receptors came from a woman aged 60 to 75 in good health.

In regard to this clonotype: This may arise from a read error, as a much more abundant clone is one base away. CDR3 sequence: CASSLGRDSDYNEQYF. DNA for the CDR3: TGTGCCAGCAGCTTAGGCCGGGACAGTGACTACAATGAGCAGTACTTC. This chain links TRBV7-2 with TRBJ2-7, with 7 bases lining up with TRBD1. J lost 7 bases, V lost 1 base, and 13 bases had no gene match. The CDR3 is 16 residues long. Germline V CDR1 and CDR2: SGHTA, FQGNSA.

This chain joins TRBV7-2 and TRBJ2-1; D is unresolved. CDR3 length equals 14 residues. Between the trimmed V and J ends, which lost 9 bases and 4 bases, there was a span of 16 bases. Germline values: CDR1 SGHTA, CDR2 FQGNSA. CDR3 region: CARNPSAGYNEQFF. The CDR3 DNA reads TGTGCCAGAAACCCTTCGGCCGGTTACAATGAGCAGTTCTTC.

The rearrangement uses TRBV28 and TRBJ2-7; 9 nucleotides align to TRBD2. The CDR3 length is 15 residues. Germline V gene data show CDR1 as MDHEN and CDR2 as SYDVKM. J was trimmed by 2 bases and V by 5 bases; bases with no gene match: 7. DNA of the CDR3: TGTGCCAGCAGTCTCCCAGCGGGAGGTACCTACGAGCAGTACTTC. Translated: CASSLPAGGTYEQYF. Full variable domain (rest looked up from reference TRBV28 and TRBJ2-7): DVKVTQSSRYLVKRTGEKVFLECVQDMDHENMFWYRQDPGLGLRLIYFSYDVKMKEKGDIPEGYSVSREKKERFSLILESASTNQTSMYLCASSLPAGGTYEQYFGPGTRLTVT.

The chain carries TRBV10-2 and TRBJ1-2, with a tentative D call TRBD1 (6 bases). This CDR3 has 15 amino acids. CDR1 is WSHSY and CDR2 is SAAADI in the germline V gene. The V and J ends lost 3 bases and 3 bases respectively, with 14 bases between them. The CDR3 coding sequence is TGCGCCAGCAGTGACCCCAGGACAGAGGACTATGGCTACACCTTC. Its translation is CASSDPRTEDYGYTF.

For this clonotype: This may be a read error: a much more frequent sequence differs by one nucleotide. The V gene is TRBV6-2 or TRBV6-3, the J gene TRBJ2-5, with D possibly being TRBD1 (5 bases). The CDR3 totals 12 residues. The germline V and J ends were trimmed by 6 bases and 5 bases, with 10 bases remaining between them. Germline CDR1 and CDR2: MNHEY and SVGEGT. CDR3 sequence reads: CASRWGVETQYF. In DNA, the CDR3 is TGTGCCAGCAGATGGGGCGTGGAGACCCAGTACTTC.

As to this clonotype: With a much larger clone just one base away, this may be a read error. This chain links TRBV20-1 with TRBJ2-4; TRBD1 might be the D (5 bases). This CDR3 contains 13 residues. CDR1 is DFQATT, CDR2 SNEGSKA, per germline (reference sequence). Trimming cost V 4 bases and J 13 bases, with 20 bases left between them. CDR3 DNA sequence: TGCAGTGCTAAGGGGCAGAGCTCCTACGGGCAGTACTTC. It encodes CSAKGQSSYGQYF.

As regards this clonotype: The junction differs from germline at one of its ends, possibly a read error. The V call is TRBV27, the J call TRBJ2-1; a possible D gene is TRBD2 (5 bases). From germline, CDR1 is MNHEY and CDR2 SMNVEV (reference sequence). The CDR3 is made up of 16 amino acids. CDR3 region: CASYWRKTSSCNEQFF. As DNA, the CDR3 is TGTGCCAGCTATTGGAGGAAGACGAGTTCCTGCAATGAGCAGTTCTTC.

This chain joins TRBV28 and TRBJ2-7; D tentatively fits TRBD1 or TRBD2 (6 bases each). CDR1 and CDR2 from the germline V gene are MDHEN and SYDVKM. Trimming cost V 5 bases and J 2 bases, with 16 bases left between them. The CDR3 is 15 amino acids. The CDR3 spells CASSRLRGVTYEQYF. In DNA form, the CDR3 reads TGTGCCAGCAGTCGACTGAGGGGGGTGACCTACGAGCAGTACTTC.

The sample holds a few counts of this clonotype. This chain connects TRBV11-2 to TRBJ1-2, with D possibly matching TRBD1 (6 bases). Between the trimmed V and J ends, which lost 4 bases and 7 bases, there was a span of 16 bases. CDR3 length: 14 residues. Germline V gives CDR1 SGHAT, CDR2 FQNNGV. CDR3 loop: CASSSPQGVAGYTF. Here the CDR3 DNA reads TGTGCCAGCAGCTCACCACAGGGTGTAGCTGGCTACACCTTC.

The gene calls are TRBV6-5 and TRBJ1-4, with a tentative D call TRBD1 (5 bases). Germline-derived CDR1 and CDR2 are MNHEY and SVGAGI. The ends were cut back, 0 bases at V and 4 bases at J, with 21 bases in the middle. There are 19 residues in the CDR3. The CDR3 nucleotides read TGTGCCAGCAGTTACTCGTTTCGCCGGGACGGAGCCTTTAATGAAAAACTGTTTTTT. Its protein product is CASSYSFRRDGAFNEKLFF.

The chain carries TRBV5-1 and TRBJ2-5; possible D gene TRBD2, 6 bases. The J call is uncertain, as TRBJ2-7 better fits the DNA end. The CDR3 contains 15 residues. Per the germline V gene, CDR1 is SGHRS and CDR2 is YFSETQ. The CDR3 here is CASRRAGLGSYEQYF. As DNA, the CDR3 is TGCGCCAGCAGACGAGCGGGTTTGGGCTCCTACGAGCAGTACTTC.

The chain couples TRBV29-1 to TRBJ1-2, with 8 bases matching TRBD1. V shed 0 bases, J shed 7 bases, and the junction held 7 bases outside the gene matches. This CDR3 is 14 amino acids long. The germline V gene has CDR1 SQVTM and CDR2 ANQGSEA. The CDR3 region is CSVEDHRGASGYTF. DNA of the CDR3: TGCAGCGTTGAAGATCACAGGGGGGCCTCTGGCTACACCTTC. Based on the CDR3 plus reference TRBV29-1 and TRBJ1-2, the full variable domain is SAVISQKPSRDICQRGTSLTIQCQVDSQVTMMFWYRQQPGQSLTLIATANQGSEATYESGFVIDKFPISRPNLTFSTLTVSNMSPEDSSIYLCSVEDHRGASGYTFGSGTRLTVV.

This chain joins TRBV27 and TRBJ2-3; 7 nucleotides agree with TRBD2. This CDR3 comprises 14 residues. The V segment lost 5 bases and the J segment 4 bases; nucleotides outside the gene matches: 6. Germline V gene lookup returns CDR1 MNHEY and CDR2 SMNVEV (reference sequence). The chain's CDR3 is CASSVRDYSDTQYF. CDR3 DNA: TGTGCCAGCAGTGTGCGGGACTATTCAGATACGCAGTATTTT.

The table lists this clonotype with a few counts. V and J are TRBV11-2 and TRBJ2-1, with TRBD2 identical over 9 bases. V dropped 3 bases and J dropped 5; count of bases not matched to a gene: 5. In germline, CDR1 is SGHAT, CDR2 FQNNGV. The CDR3 covers 15 residues. CDR3 loop: CASSFAVAGDNEQFF. The CDR3 bases are TGTGCCAGCAGCTTTGCGGTAGCGGGGGACAATGAGCAGTTCTTC.

In regard to this clonotype: A junction end diverges from the germline sequence, so it may reflect a read error. This chain links TRBV29-1 with TRBJ2-5; 9 nucleotides agree with TRBD1. This CDR3 spans 11 amino acids. Germline V gene data show CDR1 as SQVTM and CDR2 as ANQGSEA. CDR3 DNA: TGCAGCGCGGGACAGGGAGAGGCCCAGTACTTC. It is translated as CSAGQGEAQYF. Based on the CDR3 plus reference TRBV29-1 and TRBJ2-5, the full variable domain is SAVISQKPSRDICQRGTSLTIQCQVDSQVTMMFWYRQQPGQSLTLIATANQGSEATYESGFVIDKFPISRPNLTFSTLTVSNMSPEDSSIYLCSAGQGEAQYFGPGTRLLVL.

The chain combines TRBV7-2 with TRBJ2-5; maybe TRBD1 (5 bases). Germline CDR1 SGHTA, CDR2 FQGNSA. V was clipped by 5 bases and J by 9 bases, with 10 bases between them. This CDR3 region has 11 residues. The CDR3 region has the DNA TGTGCCAGCAGCCCCAGGGTACCCCAGTACTTC. As protein: CASSPRVPQYF.

This clonotype came up many times. J is TRBJ2-3 and V is TRBV5-1, with 10 nucleotides matching TRBD2. Germline CDR1 is SGHRS and CDR2 is YFSETQ. CDR3 length: 19 amino acids. V was pared by 3 bases and J by 2 bases, with 15 bases of the junction left unmatched. CDR3 amino acids: CASSSPATTSGLHTDTQYF. The CDR3 region has the DNA TGCGCCAGCAGCTCCCCGGCGACGACTAGCGGGCTCCACACAGATACGCAGTATTTT. The full variable domain, rest sourced from reference TRBV5-1 and TRBJ2-3, is KAGVTQTPRYLIKTRGQQVTLSCSPISGHRSVSWYQQTPGQGLQFLFEYFSETQRNKGNFPGRFSGRQFSNSRSEMNVSTLELGDSALYLCASSSPATTSGLHTDTQYFGPGTRLTVL.

The V gene is TRBV20-1, the J gene TRBJ1-5; 9 bases agree with TRBD1. The CDR3 loop spans 15 amino acids. V was clipped by 5 bases and J by 2 bases; unmatched bases: 7. CDR1 DFQATT and CDR2 SNEGSKA come from the germline V gene (reference sequence). CDR3 in DNA: TGCAGTGCTCCCCCCCGGGACAGGGGCAATCAGCCCCAGCATTTT. It is translated as CSAPPRDRGNQPQHF.

This chain uses TRBV27 with TRBJ2-4; D uncertain. TRBJ2-7 matches the DNA end more closely, so the J call is doubtful. The length of the CDR3 is 15 residues. CDR1 is MNHEY and CDR2 is SMNVEV in the germline V gene (reference sequence). The DNA for the CDR3 is TGTGCCAGCAGCCAAAGACCGGGCACGTCCGGCGAGCAGTACTTC. It is translated as CASSQRPGTSGEQYF.

This clonotype showed up just a few times. The chain couples TRBV6-1 to TRBJ2-7; 8 bases agree with TRBD1. The CDR3 has 15 amino acids. Germline trimming cut 6 bases from V and 1 base from J; bases unmatched to any gene: 8. Germline CDR1 reads MNHNS; CDR2 reads SASEGT. The CDR3 loop is CASSDQTGASYEQYF. The CDR3 DNA sequence: TGTGCCAGCAGCGACCAGACAGGGGCTTCCTACGAGCAGTACTTC.

The chain links TRBV29-1 to TRBJ2-4; possibly TRBD2 for D (6 bases). Germline lookup yields CDR1 SQVTM and CDR2 ANQGSEA. The V gene lost 8 bases and the J gene lost 13 bases, with 30 bases spanning the gap. The CDR3 sequence is 15 residues long. The CDR3 sequence: CSSPRVSSVLLEQYF. In DNA form, the CDR3 reads TGCAGCAGTCCAAGGGTTTCTAGCGTTCTCTTAGAGCAGTACTTC.

The rearrangement links TRBV6-1 to TRBJ2-7, with a tentative D call TRBD1 (5 bases). V was pared by 1 base and J by 0 bases, with 10 bases between. CDR1 and CDR2 from the germline V gene are MNHNS and SASEGT. The CDR3 contains 15 residues. For the CDR3, the DNA is TGTGCCAGCAGTGAAGTTGCAGGGATCTCCTACGAGCAGTACTTC. This translates into CASSEVAGISYEQYF.

The rearrangement uses TRBV25-1 and TRBJ2-3; D is possibly TRBD1 (6 bases). With 3 bases removed from V and 1 base from J, the gap between germline ends came to 20 bases. The V gene's germline CDR1 is MGHDK and CDR2 SYGVNS. The CDR3 totals 18 residues. The CDR3 spells CASSERPRDTGGTDTQYF. The DNA for the CDR3 is TGTGCCAGCAGTGAGCGACCAAGGGACACGGGTGGCACAGATACGCAGTATTTT.